This T cell receptor (beta chain) was recorded in a study of Ad26.COV2.S vaccination and SARS-CoV-2 variants. Sequencing used immunoSEQ multiplex PCR; TCRdb keeps in-frame clones, though not all of them. The sample shows just under 250,000 clones, roughly 90% of them seen only once. The treatment is: 15 to 20 received Ad26.COV2.S at low or high dose, single or two shots; several received placebo; per-sample allocation not given. Sampling occurred on day 63 after the first vaccine or placebo injection. This CDR3 has 16 amino acids. The junction had 7 bases not matched to a gene; V was cut back by 6 bases and J by 6 bases. CDR1 MDHEN and CDR2 SYDVKM come from the germline V gene.

This receptor was taken from a person aged 18-60 years who received the Ad26.COV2.S COVID-19 vaccine or a placebo. This rearrangement joins TRBV28 to TRBJ1-6; 11 bases align to TRBD1. The sample was peripheral blood, taken in a trial of Ad26.COV2.S vaccine versus placebo. This CDR3 reads CASRGPGQGGNSPLHF. DNA for the CDR3: TGTGCCAGCAGGGGTCCGGGACAGGGGGGTAATTCACCCCTCCACTTT.